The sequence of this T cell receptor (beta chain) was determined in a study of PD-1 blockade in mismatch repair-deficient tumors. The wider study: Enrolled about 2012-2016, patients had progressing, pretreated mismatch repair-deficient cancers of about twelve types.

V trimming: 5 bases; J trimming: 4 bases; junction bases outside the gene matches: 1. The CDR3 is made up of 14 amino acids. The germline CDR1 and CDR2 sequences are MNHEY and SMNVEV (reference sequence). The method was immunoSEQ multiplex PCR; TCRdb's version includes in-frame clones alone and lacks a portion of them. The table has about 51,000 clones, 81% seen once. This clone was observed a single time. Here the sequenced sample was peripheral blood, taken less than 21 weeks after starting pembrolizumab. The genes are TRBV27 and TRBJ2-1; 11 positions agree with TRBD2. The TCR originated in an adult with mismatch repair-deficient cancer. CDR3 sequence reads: CASSGLAGYNEQFF. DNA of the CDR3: TGTGCCAGCAGTGGACTAGCGGGTTACAATGAGCAGTTCTTC.